The rows below give T cell receptor beta chains drawn from one sample of a study of blood T cells in healthy people across ages. Each CDR3 protein is one row after TCRdb ran MiXCR on the 5' RACE reads. The table shows 850,000 or so distinct CDR3 sequences, with less than 35% occurring only once. The sequenced sample was blood. These receptors originate from a woman of 80 years or more in good health. Each CDR3 is given with its conserved first and last residue. Fields, in order: V gene, J gene, D gene, clone size, CDR3 DNA, CDR3 protein. D genes are given only for firm matches. Expanded clones are given a class, and other clones once, few, many or no size at all.

v_call: TRBV12-3/TRBV12-4; j_call: TRBJ2-7; d_call: -; clone_size: -; cdr3_nt: TGTGCCAGCAGTAAGGTACAGGGCCTATACGAGCAGTACTTC; cdr3_aa: CASSKVQGLYEQYF
v_call: TRBV7-9; j_call: TRBJ2-1; d_call: TRBD2; clone_size: many; cdr3_nt: TGTGCCAGCAGCTCACCTAGCGGGGGAATTGGTAATGAGCAGTTCTTC; cdr3_aa: CASSSPSGGIGNEQFF
v_call: TRBV7-2; j_call: TRBJ2-3; d_call: -; clone_size: -; cdr3_nt: TGTGCCAGCAGCTTAGACCCGATCACAGATACGCAGTATTTT; cdr3_aa: CASSLDPITDTQYF
v_call: TRBV25-1; j_call: TRBJ1-4; d_call: TRBD1; clone_size: -; cdr3_nt: TGTGCCAGCAGTGAGGGACAGGGGATCGGGGGGGAAAAACTGTTTTTT; cdr3_aa: CASSEGQGIGGEKLFF
v_call: TRBV5-1; j_call: TRBJ1-2; d_call: -; clone_size: many; cdr3_nt: TGCGCCAGCAGGTCGGCGGGCCCCTATGGCTACACCTTC; cdr3_aa: CASRSAGPYGYTF
v_call: TRBV7-2; j_call: TRBJ2-3; d_call: TRBD2; clone_size: many; cdr3_nt: TGTGCCAGCAGCTTAGATGGTAGCGGGGGGCTTTACCGCACAGATACGCAGTATTTT; cdr3_aa: CASSLDGSGGLYRTDTQYF
v_call: TRBV20-1; j_call: TRBJ1-5; d_call: -; clone_size: -; cdr3_nt: TGCAGTGCTAGGAAGGGGGACAATCAGCCCCAGCATTTT; cdr3_aa: CSARKGDNQPQHF
v_call: TRBV6-5; j_call: TRBJ1-2; d_call: -; clone_size: many; cdr3_nt: TGTGCCAGCAGTTACTCGGCGAGGGTATATGGCTACACCTTC; cdr3_aa: CASSYSARVYGYTF
v_call: TRBV20-1; j_call: TRBJ2-7; d_call: -; clone_size: few; cdr3_nt: TGCAGTGCTAGAGGCGGCAGGGGAGAGGGCTACGAGCAGTACTTC; cdr3_aa: CSARGGRGEGYEQYF
v_call: TRBV7-2; j_call: TRBJ1-1; d_call: -; clone_size: -; cdr3_nt: TGTGCCAGCAGCTTAGCTCTGATGAACACTGCAGCTTTCTTT; cdr3_aa: CASSLALMNTAAFF
v_call: TRBV12-3/TRBV12-4; j_call: TRBJ1-2; d_call: -; clone_size: many; cdr3_nt: TGTGCCAGCAGTTCCCTGGGAGGGGACAATGGGATTCCCTATGGCTACACCTTC; cdr3_aa: CASSSLGGDNGIPYGYTF
v_call: TRBV20-1; j_call: TRBJ1-5; d_call: -; clone_size: many; cdr3_nt: TGCAGTGCTAGAGTGGGCAGGGCAAGCCAGCCCCAGCATTTT; cdr3_aa: CSARVGRASQPQHF
v_call: TRBV9; j_call: TRBJ1-4; d_call: -; clone_size: many; cdr3_nt: TGTGCCAGCAGCGTAGATCGAGGTCCAAATGAAAAACTGTTTTTT; cdr3_aa: CASSVDRGPNEKLFF
v_call: TRBV6-2/TRBV6-3; j_call: TRBJ2-6; d_call: -; clone_size: many; cdr3_nt: TGTGCCAGCAGTTACTTCGGGGGGCAAGGGGCCAACGTCCTGACTTTC; cdr3_aa: CASSYFGGQGANVLTF
v_call: TRBV9; j_call: TRBJ1-4; d_call: -; clone_size: -; cdr3_nt: TGTGCCAGCAGCCAGAGAGGGGATCCAACTAATGAAAAACTGTTTTTT; cdr3_aa: CASSQRGDPTNEKLFF
v_call: TRBV11-3; j_call: TRBJ1-6; d_call: -; clone_size: many; cdr3_nt: TGTGCCAGCAGCTTAGTTGAACAGAATTCACCCCTCCACTTT; cdr3_aa: CASSLVEQNSPLHF
v_call: TRBV18; j_call: TRBJ2-1; d_call: -; clone_size: many; cdr3_nt: TGTGCCAGCTCACTACTCGGAGTTCTTCACAATGAGCAGTTCTTC; cdr3_aa: CASSLLGVLHNEQFF
v_call: TRBV7-6; j_call: TRBJ2-3; d_call: TRBD2; clone_size: -; cdr3_nt: TGTGCCAGCAGCTTAGGACTAGCGGGAGGGCCCCCCACAGATACGCAGTATTTT; cdr3_aa: CASSLGLAGGPPTDTQYF
v_call: TRBV5-1; j_call: TRBJ2-3; d_call: TRBD2; clone_size: few; cdr3_nt: TGCGCCAGCAGCAAACCGGGACTAGCGGGCACAGATACGCAGTATTTT; cdr3_aa: CASSKPGLAGTDTQYF
v_call: TRBV6-5; j_call: TRBJ2-7; d_call: TRBD1; clone_size: -; cdr3_nt: TGTGCCAGCAGCAGAGGGCCCAGGGGGCACGACGAGCAGTACTTC; cdr3_aa: CASSRGPRGHDEQYF
v_call: TRBV24-1; j_call: TRBJ2-3; d_call: -; clone_size: many; cdr3_nt: TGTGCCACCAGTGGTGACACAGATACGCAGTATTTT; cdr3_aa: CATSGDTDTQYF
v_call: TRBV2; j_call: TRBJ2-4; d_call: -; clone_size: many; cdr3_nt: TGTGCCAGCAGGAGGGACGGTGACAAAAACATTCAGTACTTC; cdr3_aa: CASRRDGDKNIQYF
v_call: TRBV21-1; j_call: TRBJ1-2; d_call: -; clone_size: -; cdr3_nt: TGTGCCAGCAGCAAGCCCCCGAGACTGACAGGGGTTGGTGGCTACACCTTC; cdr3_aa: CASSKPPRLTGVGGYTF
v_call: TRBV6-1; j_call: TRBJ2-7; d_call: -; clone_size: -; cdr3_nt: TGTGCCAGCAGTGAATGGCAGGCCATGGGCGAGCAGTACTTC; cdr3_aa: CASSEWQAMGEQYF
v_call: TRBV7-9; j_call: TRBJ2-7; d_call: TRBD1; clone_size: -; cdr3_nt: TGTGCCAGCAGCCTGGCTAGTGGGACAGCTTACGAGCAGTACTTC; cdr3_aa: CASSLASGTAYEQYF
v_call: TRBV30; j_call: TRBJ2-1; d_call: -; clone_size: many; cdr3_nt: TGTGCCTGGAGTCCGGACGGAGGTGAGCAGTTCTTC; cdr3_aa: CAWSPDGGEQFF
v_call: TRBV20-1; j_call: TRBJ1-4; d_call: -; clone_size: -; cdr3_nt: TGCAGTGCTAGTGGACAAATTAATGAAAAACTGTTTTTT; cdr3_aa: CSASGQINEKLFF
v_call: TRBV7-9; j_call: TRBJ2-6; d_call: -; clone_size: many; cdr3_nt: TGTGCCAGCAACCGTGTAGGTGGCTCTGGGGCCAACGTCCTGACTTTC; cdr3_aa: CASNRVGGSGANVLTF
v_call: TRBV6-5; j_call: TRBJ1-5; d_call: -; clone_size: -; cdr3_nt: TGTGCCAGCAGTTACTGGCCCCAGCATTTT; cdr3_aa: CASSYWPQHF
v_call: TRBV7-2; j_call: TRBJ1-2; d_call: TRBD1; clone_size: -; cdr3_nt: TGTGCCAGCAGCTTGGGACAGGGGCTCGGCTACACCTTC; cdr3_aa: CASSLGQGLGYTF